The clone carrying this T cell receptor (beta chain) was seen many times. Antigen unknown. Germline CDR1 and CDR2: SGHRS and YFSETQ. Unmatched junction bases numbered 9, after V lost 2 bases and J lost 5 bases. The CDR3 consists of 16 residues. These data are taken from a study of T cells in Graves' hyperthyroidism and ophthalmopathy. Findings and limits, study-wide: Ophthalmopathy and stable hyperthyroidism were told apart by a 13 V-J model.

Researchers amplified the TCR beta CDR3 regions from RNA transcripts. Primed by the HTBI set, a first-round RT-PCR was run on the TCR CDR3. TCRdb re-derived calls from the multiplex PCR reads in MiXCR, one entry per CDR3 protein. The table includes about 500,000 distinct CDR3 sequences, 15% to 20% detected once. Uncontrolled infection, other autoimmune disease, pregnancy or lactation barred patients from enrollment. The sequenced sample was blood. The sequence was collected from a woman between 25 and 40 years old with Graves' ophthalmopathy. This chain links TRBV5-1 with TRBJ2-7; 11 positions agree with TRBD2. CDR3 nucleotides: TGCGCCAGCAGCTTCGGCCATAGCGGGAGGGGAAACGAGCAGTACTTC. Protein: CASSFGHSGRGNEQYF.